This section outlines one TCR beta chain sequence together with its context. This sample is part of a study of cytomegalovirus exposure and HLA in healthy donors. PCR primers comprised 60 Vbeta and 13 Jbeta primers. The repertoire was sequenced with immunoSEQ multiplex PCR; TCRdb's copy has only in-frame clones and lacks some. This table holds roughly 150,000 clones, 80% to 85% found once. Germline lookup yields CDR1 KGHSH and CDR2 LQKENI. The CDR3 extends over 17 amino acids. V trimming: 5 bases; J trimming: 1 base; junction bases outside the gene matches: 10. V gene TRBV18 combines with J gene TRBJ2-4; 8 bases fit TRBD1. The sequenced sample was PBMCs. The TCR was taken from a man aged 50 or older in good health and CMV-seropositive. The CDR3 is CASSDQGALGAKNIQYF. CDR3 sequence (DNA): TGTGCCAGCTCAGACCAGGGGGCGCTTGGGGCCAAAAACATTCAGTACTTC. The whole variable domain, remainder taken from reference TRBV18 and TRBJ2-4, is NAGVMQNPRHLVRRRGQEARLRCSPMKGHSHVYWYRQLPEEGLKFMVYLQKENIIDESGMPKERFSAEFPKEGPSILRIQQVVRGDSAAYFCASSDQGALGAKNIQYFGAGTRLSVL.